The 12 T cell receptor beta chains in this list originate from one sample, sequenced in a study of shared clonotypes between healthy human individuals. TCRdb keeps only in-frame clones here, not all; method: immunoSEQ multiplex PCR. The sample carries 490,000 or so clones, 76% recorded once. Material: PBMCs. Receptors originate from a woman in her thirties or forties in good health. Some clones in this sample may be carry-over from other donors' samples.

CDR3 DNA: TGTGCCAGCAGCTTAGCGAGACAGGGAAATCAGCCCCAGCATTTT. This codes for CASSLARQGNQPQHF. The J gene is TRBJ1-5, the V gene TRBV7-8, with 7 bases lining up with TRBD1. J lost 4 bases, V lost 0 bases, and 3 bases had no gene match. The CDR3 is 15 residues long. Looked up from germline, CDR1 is SGHVS and CDR2 is FQNEAQ.

The V gene is TRBV5-1, the J gene TRBJ2-7; D may be TRBD1 (6 bases). V was shortened by 3 bases and J by 2 bases, with 12 bases between the two germline ends. Germline V gene data show CDR1 as SGHRS and CDR2 as YFSETQ. The CDR3 contains 14 residues. The DNA for the CDR3 is TGCGCCAGCAGCTCCGGACAGATTGCCTACGAGCAGTACTTC. This gives the protein CASSSGQIAYEQYF.

The V call is TRBV11-2, the J call TRBJ2-7; 7 bases match TRBD1. V lost 1 base, J lost 0 bases, and 9 bases stayed unmatched. Germline V gene lookup returns CDR1 SGHAT and CDR2 FQNNGV. This CDR3 has 17 residues. CDR3 amino acids: CASSLAGRQGVSYEQYF. The CDR3 DNA reads as TGTGCCAGCAGCTTAGCCGGGCGGCAGGGGGTCTCCTACGAGCAGTACTTC.

CDR3 sequence (DNA): TGCGCCAGCAGCTTGGACGGGGAAACTGAAGCTTTCTTT. It encodes CASSLDGETEAFF. The chain recombines TRBV5-1 with TRBJ1-1, with D hard to call. This CDR3 spans 13 amino acids. V lost 0 bases and J lost 5, with 8 bases in between. Germline CDR1 and CDR2: SGHRS and YFSETQ.

The chain couples TRBV28 to TRBJ2-7, with TRBD2 matching over 10 bases. Trimming took 2 bases from V and 3 from J; bases not matched to a gene: 4. The germline gives CDR1 MDHEN, CDR2 SYDVKM. The CDR3 is 15 amino acids. Here the CDR3 reads CASSLLAGVSYEQYF. CDR3 DNA sequence: TGTGCCAGCAGTTTACTAGCGGGAGTTAGCTACGAGCAGTACTTC.

The chain has TRBV5-1 and TRBJ2-2; 8 nucleotides align to TRBD2. The CDR3 totals 16 residues. Germline CDR1 reads SGHRS; CDR2 reads YFSETQ. Trimming removed 0 bases from V and 5 bases from J; junction bases left unmatched: 6. The chain's CDR3 is CASSLAASGFTGELFF. For the CDR3, the DNA is TGCGCCAGCAGCTTGGCCGCTAGCGGGTTTACCGGGGAGCTGTTTTTT.

This chain joins TRBV5-4 and TRBJ2-3; 7 bases are shared with TRBD2. This CDR3 comprises 15 residues. The V gene's germline CDR1 is SGHNT and CDR2 YYREEE (reference sequence). Trimming at V came to 5 bases and at J to 4 bases, leaving 10 bases not matched to a gene. The CDR3 loop is CASRNPREASDTQYF. The DNA for the CDR3 is TGTGCCAGCAGGAACCCCCGGGAGGCGTCAGATACGCAGTATTTT.

The chain joins TRBV6-4 to TRBJ1-3; D is uncertain. The germline gives CDR1 MRHNA, CDR2 SNTAGT. This CDR3 region has 13 residues. V gave up 8 bases and J gave up 5 bases, with 13 bases separating them. CDR3 bases: TGTGCCAGCGCAGAGGGCCTGAGAAACACCATATATTTT. Protein sequence: CASAEGLRNTIYF.

This clone was detected once. The V call is TRBV13, the J call TRBJ2-1, with a weak D call TRBD1 (6 bases). In germline, CDR1 is PRHDT, CDR2 FYEKMQ (reference sequence). This CDR3 region has 14 residues. The ends were cut back, 3 bases at V and 7 bases at J, with 13 bases in the middle. The CDR3 DNA follows: TGTGCCAGCAGCTTGAGGTCAGGGGTAAATGAGCAGTTCTTC. Its protein product is CASSLRSGVNEQFF.

This chain links TRBV19 with TRBJ1-1; a weak D match, TRBD1 (6 bases). There are 14 residues in the CDR3. V was trimmed by 5 bases and J by 4 bases, leaving 14 bases between them. CDR1 LNHDA and CDR2 SQIVND come from the germline V gene (reference sequence). The CDR3 here is CASSGGARGTEAFF. The CDR3 nucleotides read TGTGCCAGTAGTGGGGGGGCAAGAGGCACTGAAGCTTTCTTT.

The V gene is TRBV7-2, the J gene TRBJ2-7; D not certain. Trimming pared 5 bases from V and 4 bases from J, leaving 12 bases between. CDR3 length: 13 residues. CDR1 SGHTA and CDR2 FQGNSA come from the germline V gene. In DNA, the CDR3 is TGTGCCAGCAGCCCCAGAGCGCTTTACGAGCAGTACTTC. It yields the protein CASSPRALYEQYF.

The CDR3 DNA sequence: TGTGCCAGTAGGCAAGCGGGAGTAAGGGGGCCCTCCTACAATGAGCAGTTCTTC. This gives the protein CASRQAGVRGPSYNEQFF. The chain recombines TRBV19 with TRBJ2-1, with D possibly TRBD2 on 8 matching bases. With 6 bases removed from V and 0 bases from J, the gap between germline ends came to 21 bases. CDR1 is LNHDA and CDR2 is SQIVND in the germline V gene (reference sequence). CDR3 length equals 18 residues.